Presented here are 17 T cell receptor beta chains from one specimen sequenced in a study of control samples from healthy donors and cancer patients. Clones were read by immunoSEQ multiplex PCR, and TCRdb kept only the in-frame ones, dropping some. Found here are over 100,000 clones, 90% of them singletons; the top ten hold 2% to 3%. Material: blood. Every receptor here comes from a middle-aged man in good health.

This clone showed up just a few times. The chain is built from TRBV28 and TRBJ2-5, with D hard to call. With 2 bases removed from V and 0 bases from J, the gap between germline ends came to 4 bases. Germline loops: CDR1 MDHEN, CDR2 SYDVKM. The CDR3 runs to 13 residues. The CDR3 protein is CASSLLYQETQYF. The CDR3 DNA follows: TGTGCCAGCAGTTTACTGTACCAAGAGACCCAGTACTTC.

This sequence joins TRBV7-3 and TRBJ2-1, with D perhaps matching TRBD1 (6 bases). CDR1 and CDR2 (germline): SGHTA, FQGTGA. This CDR3 is built from 15 residues. The V and J ends lost 0 bases and 1 base respectively, with 7 bases between them. This CDR3 is CASSLTRGSYNEQFF. The DNA of the CDR3 is TGTGCCAGCAGCTTAACGAGGGGGTCCTACAATGAGCAGTTCTTC.

This clone is a singleton in its sample. This rearrangement joins TRBV11-3 to TRBJ2-3; 9 bases line up with TRBD1. Trimming at V came to 2 bases and at J to 3 bases, leaving 3 bases not matched to a gene. CDR3 length: 15 amino acids. Germline V gene data show CDR1 as SGHNT and CDR2 as YENEEA. The CDR3 protein is CASSLTGGRTDTQYF. In nucleotides, the CDR3 is TGTGCCAGCAGCTTAACAGGGGGCCGAACAGATACGCAGTATTTT. The whole variable domain, filled in from reference TRBV11-3 and TRBJ2-3, reads EAGVVQSPRYKIIEKKQPVAFWCNPISGHNTLYWYLQNLGQGPELLIRYENEEAVDDSQLPKDRFSAERLKGVDSTLKIQPAELGDSAVYLCASSLTGGRTDTQYFGPGTRLTVL.

In the case of this clone: The sample has other DNA sequences that encode this CDR3 too. The chain couples TRBV5-1 to TRBJ1-1; D gene ambiguous. Germline V gene lookup returns CDR1 SGHRS and CDR2 YFSETQ. This CDR3 has 14 residues. Trimming cost V 0 bases and J 1 base, with 7 bases left between them. CDR3 in DNA: TGCGCCAGCAGCTTGGACAGAGCGAACACTGAAGCTTTCTTT. Translating it yields CASSLDRANTEAFF.

This clone was seen just once. The chain couples TRBV11-2 to TRBJ2-5, with D possibly matching TRBD2 (7 bases). Germline V gene sequence: CDR1 SGHAT, CDR2 FQNNGV. Trimming shortened V by 3 bases and J by 1 base, and 12 bases separated the two germline ends. The CDR3 runs 15 residues. The CDR3 DNA sequence: TGTGCCAGCAGCTTCTCCGGGGGGCCCCAAGAGACCCAGTACTTC. Protein sequence: CASSFSGGPQETQYF.

This rearrangement joins TRBV5-1 to TRBJ2-7; 9 bases align to TRBD1. Trimming removed 2 bases from V and 7 bases from J; junction bases left unmatched: 10. Germline CDR1 is SGHRS and CDR2 is YFSETQ. This CDR3 contains 15 residues. CDR3 sequence reads: CASSLGDRATGEQYF. In nucleotides, the CDR3 is TGCGCCAGCAGCTTAGGGGACAGGGCTACGGGGGAGCAGTACTTC.

This clone has just one count. This rearrangement joins TRBV5-1 to TRBJ1-1, with a possible D match to TRBD1 (6 bases). Trimming shortened V by 0 bases and J by 0 bases, and 12 bases separated the two germline ends. In germline, CDR1 is SGHRS, CDR2 YFSETQ. This CDR3 contains 16 residues. CDR3 bases: TGCGCCAGCAGCTTGGGGGGGCGCGGAATGAACACTGAAGCTTTCTTT. Protein: CASSLGGRGMNTEAFF.

The chain employs TRBV5-6 and TRBJ2-1; 9 bases match TRBD2. The CDR3 runs 16 residues. V lost 2 bases, J lost 5 bases, and 8 bases stayed unmatched. The germline CDR1 and CDR2 sequences are SGHDT and YYEEEE. CDR3 residues: CASSFAGGLEDNEQFF. CDR3 in DNA: TGTGCCAGCAGCTTTGCGGGGGGGCTTGAAGACAATGAGCAGTTCTTC.

The chain joins TRBV5-5 to TRBJ1-2, with TRBD1 matching over 8 bases. V lost 0 bases to trimming and J lost 2 bases; unmatched junction nucleotides: 6. The CDR3 consists of 16 residues. In germline, CDR1 is SGHKS, CDR2 YYEKEE (reference sequence). CDR3 region: CASSLVNRGLNYGYTF. CDR3 nucleotide sequence: TGTGCCAGCAGCTTGGTGAACAGGGGGTTGAACTATGGCTACACCTTC.

The genes are TRBV18 and TRBJ2-1; D perhaps matches TRBD1 (5 bases). Germline V CDR1 and CDR2: KGHSH, LQKENI. V lost 2 bases and J lost 1, with 15 bases in between. The CDR3 runs 17 residues. The CDR3 DNA is TGTGCCAGCTCACCATCGAGAGCCAGGGTATCCTACAATGAGCAGTTCTTC. Translating it yields CASSPSRARVSYNEQFF.

As regards this clone: The germline gene is not matched at one end of the junction; a read error may be the cause. CDR3 loop: CASSLGLGTDTQYF. CDR3 sequence (DNA): TGTGCTAGCAGCTTGGGCCTTGGCACAGATACGCAGTATTTT. V usage is TRBV7-7 and J usage is TRBJ2-3; no clear D gene. This CDR3 contains 14 residues. CDR1 and CDR2 from the germline V gene are SSHAT and FNYEAQ (reference sequence). Complete variable domain (other parts from reference TRBV7-7 and TRBJ2-3): GAGVSQSPRYKVTKRGQDVTLRCDPISSHATLYWYQQALGQGPEFLTYFNYEAQPDKSGLPSDRFSAERPEGSISTLTIQRTEQRDSAMYRCASSLGLGTDTQYFGPGTRLTVL.

This chain connects TRBV7-2 to TRBJ2-3, with 8 bases matching TRBD2. The junction had 7 bases not matched to a gene; V was cut back by 5 bases and J by 0 bases. Germline CDR1 reads SGHTA; CDR2 reads FQGNSA. There are 16 residues in the CDR3. Written as DNA, the CDR3 is TGTGCCAGCAGCACAAAGCGGGGGCTTAGCACAGATACGCAGTATTTT. It yields the protein CASSTKRGLSTDTQYF. The full variable domain, in which reference TRBV7-2 and TRBJ2-3 provide the parts outside the CDR3, is GAGVSQSPSNKVTEKGKDVELRCDPISGHTALYWYRQSLGQGLEFLIYFQGNSAPDKSGLPSDRFSAERTGGSVSTLTIQRTQQEDSAVYLCASSTKRGLSTDTQYFGPGTRLTVL.

The gene calls are TRBV4-2 and TRBJ1-6; D not certain. Germline V gene sequence: CDR1 LGHNA, CDR2 YNFKEQ. The CDR3 has 19 amino acids. V lost 0 bases to trimming and J lost 2 bases, with 17 bases between them. CDR3 residues: CASSQDLNKTVPYNSPLHF. The CDR3 nucleotides are TGTGCCAGCAGCCAAGATCTCAACAAAACTGTCCCCTATAATTCACCCCTCCACTTT.

Only one count was recorded for this clone. V and J are TRBV19 and TRBJ2-5; no clear D gene. Trimming took off 0 bases at V and 1 base at J, with 6 bases between the two ends. Germline CDR1 LNHDA, CDR2 SQIVND (reference sequence). The CDR3 is 14 amino acids. CDR3 nucleotides: TGTGCCAGTAGTATAGAAGGGATCCAAGAGACCCAGTACTTC. It translates to CASSIEGIQETQYF.

The genes are TRBV28 and TRBJ1-5, with TRBD1 matching 9 bases. The germline V gene has CDR1 MDHEN and CDR2 SYDVKM. J gave up 2 bases and V 6 bases, and 5 bases lay outside the gene matches. The CDR3 is made up of 15 amino acids. The CDR3 region has the DNA TGTGCCAGCAGCCGGGACAGGGAGGGCAATCAGCCCCAGCATTTT. It yields the protein CASSRDREGNQPQHF. The variable domain in full, with the rest retrieved from reference TRBV28 and TRBJ1-5, is DVKVTQSSRYLVKRTGEKVFLECVQDMDHENMFWYRQDPGLGLRLIYFSYDVKMKEKGDIPEGYSVSREKKERFSLILESASTNQTSMYLCASSRDREGNQPQHFGDGTRLSIL.

The gene calls are TRBV5-1 and TRBJ2-5; no clear D gene. The CDR3 totals 15 residues. Trimming took off 1 base at V and 5 bases at J, with 15 bases between the two ends. The germline V gene encodes CDR1 SGHRS and CDR2 YFSETQ. Here the CDR3 DNA reads TGCGCCAGCAGCTTGTCCCCGCCCAAGGCGGAGACCCAGTACTTC. It codes for CASSLSPPKAETQYF.

This clone is a singleton in its sample. Germline is not matched at one junction end, which may reflect a read error. V is TRBV30 and J is TRBJ2-5, with 8 bases identical to TRBD2. This CDR3 has 14 amino acids. CDR1 and CDR2 (germline): GTSNPN, SVGIG (reference sequence). In nucleotides, the CDR3 is TGTGCCTGGAGCACCGGGACTAGACAAGGGACCCAGTACTTC. It is translated as CAWSTGTRQGTQYF.